This T cell receptor beta chain was recovered during a study of OX40 agonist ivuxolimab in advanced cancers. Turning to the study itself: Every patient in dose escalation had hepatocellular carcinoma, melanoma, renal cell or head and neck cancer. A male proportion of around 86% was recorded, with mean age around 60 years and range roughly 20 to 90. General study findings and limits: Clonal expansion was seen in CD4+ and CD8+ blood T cells by week 6 at 0.1 to 3.0 mg/kg. On average, CD8+ T cells showed a greater number of expanded clones than CD4+.

The CDR3 runs to 16 residues. The germline gives CDR1 SGHAT, CDR2 FQNNGV. V lost 3 bases and J 0 bases, leaving 12 bases between the germline ends. Details on this clone: What it binds is unknown.

This table comes from immunoSEQ multiplex PCR, and its TCRdb copy is limited to in-frame clones, with some not included. The data contain 95,000 to 120,000 clones, approximately 89% of them singletons. Source: CD4+ or CD8+ T cells sorted from blood, taken in a trial of the OX40 agonist ivuxolimab. The chain carries TRBV11-2 and TRBJ1-3; D may be TRBD1 (5 bases). The sequence was obtained from an adult with an advanced solid tumor such as melanoma, head and neck, liver or kidney cancer. CDR3 loop: CASSFFRASSGNTIYF. In nucleotides, the CDR3 is TGTGCCAGCAGCTTTTTCAGGGCAAGCTCTGGAAACACCATATATTTT. Full variable domain (missing parts from reference TRBV11-2 and TRBJ1-3): EAGVAQSPRYKIIEKRQSVAFWCNPISGHATLYWYQQILGQGPKLLIQFQNNGVVDDSQLPKDRFSAERLKGVDSTLKIQPAKLEDSAVYLCASSFFRASSGNTIYFGEGSWLTVV.